Following are 20 T cell receptor beta chains from one sample sequenced in a study of blood T cell repertoires in COVID-19. The assay was immunoSEQ multiplex PCR, and TCRdb's table has in-frame clones only and misses some. The repertoire holds 350,000 or so clones, with more than 85% as singletons. Specimen: PBMCs or T cells enriched from blood (not recorded which). The source is a woman aged 30 to 39 who had recovered from COVID-19.

This rearrangement joins TRBV6-5 to TRBJ2-5; D is ambiguous. CDR3 length: 12 amino acids. The germline V gene has CDR1 MNHEY and CDR2 SVGAGI. Trimming left V 6 bases short and J 4 bases short, with 9 bases between. In DNA, the CDR3 is TGTGCCAGCAGCCCCTACGGAGAGACCCAGTACTTC. It is translated as CASSPYGETQYF.

The chain couples TRBV4-1 to TRBJ2-4, with 10 nucleotides matching TRBD1. V dropped 2 bases and J dropped 7; count of bases not matched to a gene: 8. The length of the CDR3 is 16 residues. CDR1 and CDR2 (germline): MGHRA, YSYEKL. The CDR3 sequence is CASSQPPGQGGNIQYF. The CDR3, as DNA: TGCGCCAGCAGCCAACCCCCTGGACAGGGGGGGAACATTCAGTACTTC.

The rearrangement uses TRBV7-9 and TRBJ2-4; D is ambiguous. This CDR3 is built from 15 residues. The V end was cut by 1 base, the J end by 0 bases, with 7 bases between. Germline CDR1 and CDR2: SEHNR and FQNEAQ (reference sequence). CDR3 in DNA: TGTGCCAGCAGCTTAGTTGCGCTAGCCAAAAACATTCAGTACTTC. It specifies CASSLVALAKNIQYF.

V usage is TRBV13 and J usage is TRBJ2-1, with D possibly being TRBD1 (6 bases). CDR3 length: 15 residues. The germline CDR1 and CDR2 sequences are PRHDT and FYEKMQ (reference sequence). With 0 bases removed from V and 3 bases from J, the gap between germline ends came to 9 bases. CDR3 in amino acids: CASSLGGTSYNEQFF. CDR3 bases: TGTGCCAGCAGCTTAGGTGGGACAAGCTACAATGAGCAGTTCTTC.

The chain employs TRBV18 and TRBJ2-3; a possible D gene is TRBD1 (5 bases). There are 14 residues in the CDR3. Per the germline V gene, CDR1 is KGHSH and CDR2 is LQKENI. V gave up 1 base and J gave up 1 base, with 6 bases separating them. This chain's CDR3 is CASSPQGRTDTQYF. Written as DNA, the CDR3 is TGTGCCAGCTCACCACAGGGGCGCACAGATACGCAGTATTTT.

The V gene is TRBV5-4, the J gene TRBJ1-4, with 8 nucleotides matching TRBD1. This CDR3 spans 16 amino acids. The V gene's germline CDR1 is SGHNT and CDR2 YYREEE (reference sequence). Germline trimming cut 4 bases from V and 4 bases from J; bases unmatched to any gene: 9. CDR3 bases: TGTGCCAGCAGCCTTCGACAGGGGACATTTAATGAAAAACTGTTTTTT. This encodes CASSLRQGTFNEKLFF. Variable domain in full (rest from reference TRBV5-4 and TRBJ1-4): ETGVTQSPTHLIKTRGQQVTLRCSSQSGHNTVSWYQQALGQGPQFIFQYYREEENGRGNFPPRFSGLQFPNYSSELNVNALELDDSALYLCASSLRQGTFNEKLFFGSGTQLSVL.

The CDR3 nucleotides read TGTGCCAGCAGCCCCACCCAAGTCGGGAGTACTACGCAGTATTTT. It specifies CASSPTQVGSTTQYF. The chain is built from TRBV3-1 (or the pseudogene TRBV3-2) and TRBJ2-3; possible D gene TRBD2, 6 bases. There are 15 residues in the CDR3. The V gene's germline CDR1 is LGHDT and CDR2 YNNKEL (reference sequence). Trimming removed 4 bases at V and 8 bases at J, with 19 bases between.

V usage is TRBV4-1 and J usage is TRBJ1-5; 8 nucleotides line up with TRBD1. The CDR3 loop spans 14 amino acids. Losses at the gene ends were 4 bases for V and 4 bases for J; bases not matched to a gene: 3. Looked up from germline, CDR1 is MGHRA and CDR2 is YSYEKL. CDR3 region: CASSPQGANQPQHF. CDR3 bases: TGCGCCAGCAGCCCCCAGGGGGCTAATCAGCCCCAGCATTTT.

The chain carries TRBV7-3 and TRBJ2-7; 8 bases are shared with TRBD1. The CDR3 runs 15 residues. Germline loops: CDR1 SGHTA, CDR2 FQGTGA. Trimming took 6 bases from V and 3 from J; bases not matched to a gene: 10. The CDR3 DNA is TGTGCCAGCAGTCTAGGGACAGGAGTGATCTACGAGCAGTACTTC. This translates into CASSLGTGVIYEQYF.

In this sample, this clone turned up a few times. This chain links TRBV6-5 with TRBJ2-5; tentatively, D is TRBD2 (5 bases). The CDR3 consists of 14 residues. The V gene lost 0 bases and the J gene lost 3 bases, with 8 bases spanning the gap. CDR1 MNHEY and CDR2 SVGAGI come from the germline V gene. This chain's CDR3 is CASSYSRLKETQYF. CDR3 nucleotides: TGTGCCAGCAGTTACTCGCGACTAAAAGAGACCCAGTACTTC.

The table lists this clone with a few counts. J is TRBJ2-4 and V is TRBV18; no firm D call. Trimming left V 3 bases short and J 6 bases short, with 9 bases between. CDR1 is KGHSH, CDR2 LQKENI, per germline. The CDR3 extends over 13 amino acids. CDR3 sequence: CASSPAGLNIQYF. Here the CDR3 DNA reads TGTGCCAGCTCACCCGCAGGTCTAAACATTCAGTACTTC.

This sequence joins TRBV2 and TRBJ1-1; D is ambiguous. The germline V gene has CDR1 SNHLY and CDR2 FYNNEI. The CDR3 covers 14 residues. V lost 2 bases and J 0 bases, leaving 7 bases between the germline ends. The CDR3 DNA follows: TGTGCCAGCAGTGAAAGAGTGGTGAACACTGAAGCTTTCTTT. This sequence encodes CASSERVVNTEAFF.

The rearrangement joins TRBV28 to TRBJ2-6, with 8 bases identical to TRBD1. CDR1 is MDHEN and CDR2 is SYDVKM in the germline V gene. CDR3 length: 18 residues. Germline trimming cut 0 bases from V and 2 bases from J; bases unmatched to any gene: 6. The CDR3 here is CASSLWFSGGTGANVLTF. DNA for the CDR3: TGTGCCAGCAGTTTATGGTTCTCAGGGGGCACTGGGGCCAACGTCCTGACTTTC.

The chain couples TRBV3-1 (or the pseudogene TRBV3-2) to TRBJ2-1; 9 bases line up with TRBD1. Per germline, CDR1 LGHDT and CDR2 YNNKEL (reference sequence). J was trimmed by 2 bases and V by 4 bases; bases with no gene match: 9. This CDR3 comprises 17 residues. The CDR3 DNA reads TGTGCCAGCAGCCGGGACAGGGAGATTTCTACCTACAATGAGCAGTTCTTC. This gives the protein CASSRDREISTYNEQFF.

The rearrangement uses TRBV19 and TRBJ2-6; D is perhaps TRBD2 (6 bases). With 7 bases removed from V and 4 bases from J, the gap between germline ends came to 17 bases. CDR3 length equals 16 residues. The germline V gene has CDR1 LNHDA and CDR2 SQIVND (reference sequence). CDR3 sequence reads: CASTVPGVGGANVLTF. Here the CDR3 DNA reads TGTGCCAGTACCGTACCGGGGGTTGGCGGGGCCAACGTCCTGACTTTC.

The chain links TRBV10-3 to TRBJ1-1; 7 bases line up with TRBD1. The J segment lost 1 base and the V segment lost 6 bases, leaving 8 bases of the junction unmatched. Germline V gives CDR1 ENHRY, CDR2 SYGVKD. This CDR3 comprises 15 residues. Here the CDR3 reads CAISGSGGENTEAFF. In DNA, the CDR3 is TGTGCCATCAGCGGGTCAGGGGGAGAGAACACTGAAGCTTTCTTT.

This clone was counted a single time. The chain carries TRBV20-1 and TRBJ2-4; TRBD1 aligns across 7 bases. From germline, CDR1 is DFQATT and CDR2 SNEGSKA (reference sequence). Unmatched junction bases numbered 7, after V lost 3 bases and J lost 2 bases. The CDR3 totals 15 residues. This CDR3 is CSASRGPPSKNIQYF. Written as DNA, the CDR3 is TGCAGTGCTAGTAGGGGGCCCCCTTCCAAAAACATTCAGTACTTC.

This chain connects TRBV7-2 to TRBJ2-1; the match to TRBD2 covers 11 bases. The V gene end was trimmed by 3 bases and the J gene end by 9 bases; junction bases not matched to a gene: 13. The CDR3 contains 17 residues. Germline assignment: CDR1 SGHTA and CDR2 FQGNSA. CDR3 in amino acids: CASSFGRSGREFSEQFF. The CDR3 region has the DNA TGTGCCAGCAGCTTTGGACGTAGCGGGAGGGAATTCAGTGAGCAGTTCTTC.

On this clone itself: At one of its ends the junction is not consistent with the germline gene, which may arise from a read error. This sequence joins TRBV11-2 and TRBJ2-7, with 12 bases fitting TRBD1. Germline CDR1 is SGHAT and CDR2 is FQNNGV. CDR3 length equals 16 residues. CDR3 sequence (DNA): TGTGCCAGCAGCTTCGATTCCCGGGACAGGGGGCCGGCGGTGGATTTC. Its translation is CASSFDSRDRGPAVDF.

This chain joins TRBV4-3 and TRBJ1-1; no firm D call. CDR1 and CDR2 (germline): LGHNA, YSLEER. This CDR3 has 16 amino acids. V was trimmed by 0 bases and J by 1 base, leaving 12 bases between them. The CDR3 loop reads CASSQDPGMGNTEAFF. CDR3 bases: TGCGCCAGCAGCCAAGATCCGGGTATGGGGAACACTGAAGCTTTCTTT.